The 30 T cell receptor beta chains given below trace back to one sample, sequenced in a study of shared clonotypes between healthy human individuals (dated by TCRdb to about 2020). Receptor libraries were prepared by the immunoSEQ multiplex PCR assay. TCRdb holds this immuneACCESS table with in-frame rearrangements only. Some clones are missing; in checked studies, unresolved V genes explain under half, and the rest has no known cause. In this sample the table shows about a million clones, 76% of which occur a single time. Approximately 1.5% of the sample belongs to the ten largest clones. What was sequenced was memory CD4+ T cells sorted from blood. The cell subset or site label of this sample denotes: CD45RA-negative fraction. Receptors originate from a man between 18 and 35 years old in good health.

V gene TRBV27 combines with J gene TRBJ2-5, with D possibly being TRBD2 (5 bases). V gave up 3 bases and J gave up 6 bases, with 11 bases separating them. The germline CDR1 and CDR2 sequences are MNHEY and SMNVEV (reference sequence). The CDR3 sequence is 13 residues long. This CDR3 reads CASSFSGSKTQYF. Written as DNA, the CDR3 is TGTGCCAGCAGTTTTTCGGGGTCAAAGACCCAGTACTTC.

This chain uses TRBV6-1 with TRBJ2-1; D is unresolved. CDR3 length: 13 amino acids. V gave up 0 bases and J gave up 15 bases, with 15 bases separating them. CDR1 is MNHNS and CDR2 is SASEGT in the germline V gene. As DNA, the CDR3 is TGTGCCAGCAGTGAAGCGGCCAGGCTCATGGCGTTCTTC. Its protein product is CASSEAARLMAFF.

In the case of this clone: In the same sample, other DNA sequences code for this CDR3. The chain employs TRBV30 and TRBJ1-3; D gene unclear. The germline V and J ends were trimmed by 2 bases and 7 bases, with 6 bases remaining between them. CDR1 and CDR2 (germline): GTSNPN, SVGIG (reference sequence). The CDR3 covers 11 residues. The CDR3 protein is CAWSFGNTIYF. CDR3 DNA sequence: TGTGCCTGGAGTTTCGGGAACACCATATATTTT.

The J gene is TRBJ1-1, the V gene TRBV19, with a tentative D call TRBD1 (6 bases). The CDR3 has 14 residues. Germline assignment: CDR1 LNHDA and CDR2 SQIVND (reference sequence). V was trimmed by 6 bases and J by 11 bases, leaving 22 bases between them. The CDR3 is CASSGGQGWRTAFF. For the CDR3, the DNA is TGTGCCAGTAGCGGGGGGCAAGGTTGGCGGACGGCTTTCTTT.

With regard to this clone: This likely traces to a read error, being one base from a far larger clone. The V and J genes are TRBV6-5 and TRBJ1-2; D might be TRBD1 (5 bases). Trimming stripped 4 bases from V and 7 bases from J, with 13 bases between. This CDR3 has 13 residues. Germline CDR1 is MNHEY and CDR2 is SVGAGI. CDR3 DNA: TGTGCCAGCAGTTTCGGGGCCGCCTCTGGCTACACCTTC. Its translation: CASSFGAASGYTF.

A few counts support this clone. V gene TRBV6-1 combines with J gene TRBJ2-6, with D uncertain. Trimming took 0 bases from V and 0 from J, leaving 6 bases between them. Looked up from germline, CDR1 is MNHNS and CDR2 is SASEGT. The CDR3 covers 16 residues. CDR3: CASSEARLSGANVLTF. CDR3 DNA: TGTGCCAGCAGTGAAGCGCGACTCTCTGGGGCCAACGTCCTGACTTTC.

This clone was counted a single time. The chain recombines TRBV7-9 with TRBJ2-7; 9 nucleotides align to TRBD1. CDR3 length: 15 residues. The junction had 8 bases not matched to a gene; V was cut back by 5 bases and J by 3 bases. Germline V gives CDR1 SEHNR, CDR2 FQNEAQ (reference sequence). The CDR3 nucleotides are TGTGCCAGCAGCCAGGGGACAGGGAGACTCTACGAGCAGTACTTC. This encodes CASSQGTGRLYEQYF.

As DNA, the CDR3 is TGTGCCAGCAAAGTCGGGTCTGGGGCCAACGTCCTGACTTTC. Translating it yields CASKVGSGANVLTF. V gene TRBV6-4 combines with J gene TRBJ2-6; D gene uncertain. The CDR3 sequence is 14 residues long. Germline V gene sequence: CDR1 MRHNA, CDR2 SNTAGT. The V and J ends lost 7 bases and 1 base respectively, with 8 bases between them.

The chain couples TRBV10-3 to TRBJ1-4; 8 nucleotides agree with TRBD1. Unmatched junction bases numbered 7, after V lost 9 bases and J lost 7 bases. Germline CDR1 reads ENHRY; CDR2 reads SYGVKD. There are 13 residues in the CDR3. The CDR3 protein is CAINRGEGEKLFF. CDR3 in DNA: TGTGCCATTAACAGGGGGGAAGGTGAAAAACTGTTTTTT.

This sequence joins TRBV18 and TRBJ1-1, with a tentative D call TRBD1 (5 bases). V gave up 6 bases and J gave up 6 bases, with 17 bases separating them. The CDR3 is made up of 14 amino acids. Per the germline V gene, CDR1 is KGHSH and CDR2 is LQKENI. CDR3 loop: CASSPVPVGAEAFF. The CDR3 DNA is TGTGCCAGCTCGCCCGTACCCGTGGGGGCTGAAGCTTTCTTT.

Note on this clone: At the DNA level, this CDR3 is encoded by other sequences in the same sample as well. The chain recombines TRBV5-4 with TRBJ2-3, with a weak D call TRBD2 (6 bases). The germline gives CDR1 SGHNT, CDR2 YYREEE (reference sequence). CDR3 length: 15 residues. The V and J ends lost 0 bases and 1 base respectively, with 9 bases between them. The CDR3 DNA reads as TGTGCCAGCAGCTTGGGCGGGGTGGGCACAGATACGCAGTATTTT. Its translation: CASSLGGVGTDTQYF. Using reference TRBV5-4 and TRBJ2-3 for the parts outside the CDR3, the full variable domain is ETGVTQSPTHLIKTRGQQVTLRCSSQSGHNTVSWYQQALGQGPQFIFQYYREEENGRGNFPPRFSGLQFPNYSSELNVNALELDDSALYLCASSLGGVGTDTQYFGPGTRLTVL.

The chain links TRBV11-3 to TRBJ2-5; D may correspond to TRBD1 or TRBD2 (6 bases each). CDR1 and CDR2 from the germline V gene are SGHNT and YENEEA. This CDR3 contains 15 residues. V dropped 5 bases and J dropped 0 bases, with 13 bases sitting between them. The CDR3 reads CASSPGAKDQETQYF. CDR3 coding DNA: TGTGCCAGCAGCCCGGGGGCGAAAGACCAAGAGACCCAGTACTTC.

This chain uses TRBV9 with TRBJ2-3, with D possibly matching TRBD2 (6 bases). CDR1 and CDR2 (germline): SGDLS, YYNGEE. V dropped 2 bases and J dropped 1 base, with 11 bases sitting between them. This CDR3 spans 15 amino acids. The CDR3 is CASSVSSDRTDTQYF. The CDR3 nucleotides are TGTGCCAGCAGCGTGTCTAGCGACCGCACAGATACGCAGTATTTT.

This clone was seen a handful of times. The chain couples TRBV4-1 to TRBJ2-2; 14 bases are a match to TRBD2. This CDR3 is 17 amino acids long. CDR1 is MGHRA and CDR2 is YSYEKL in the germline V gene. Trimming at V came to 3 bases and at J to 9 bases, leaving 9 bases not matched to a gene. Here the CDR3 DNA reads TGCGCCAGCAGCCACGGACTAGCGGGGGGCGGTCGCTGGGAGCTGTTTTTT. Its translation is CASSHGLAGGGRWELFF.

The V call is TRBV20-1, the J call TRBJ2-3; D gene ambiguous. This CDR3 spans 11 amino acids. CDR1 is DFQATT and CDR2 is SNEGSKA in the germline V gene (reference sequence). V shed 0 bases and J shed 9 bases, with 7 bases lying between them. The CDR3 is CSARESRTQYF. For the CDR3, the DNA is TGCAGTGCTAGAGAGAGCAGAACGCAGTATTTT.

Details on this clone: Other DNA variants within this sample encode the same CDR3. The chain uses TRBV5-1 and TRBJ2-1, with D unclear. Trimming pared 0 bases from V and 4 bases from J, leaving 8 bases between. Germline lookup yields CDR1 SGHRS and CDR2 YFSETQ. The CDR3 spans 14 residues. CDR3 residues: CASSLVGSYNEQFF. The CDR3 DNA is TGCGCCAGCAGCTTGGTGGGGTCTTACAATGAGCAGTTCTTC.

The chain employs TRBV5-1 and TRBJ1-1; a possible D gene is TRBD1 (6 bases). Germline V gives CDR1 SGHRS, CDR2 YFSETQ. This CDR3 spans 14 amino acids. V gave up 3 bases and J gave up 1 base, with 10 bases separating them. The CDR3 region has the DNA TGCGCCAGCAGCTCGAAACAGGGGAACACTGAAGCTTTCTTT. It codes for CASSSKQGNTEAFF. The full variable domain, rest sourced from reference TRBV5-1 and TRBJ1-1, is KAGVTQTPRYLIKTRGQQVTLSCSPISGHRSVSWYQQTPGQGLQFLFEYFSETQRNKGNFPGRFSGRQFSNSRSEMNVSTLELGDSALYLCASSSKQGNTEAFFGQGTRLTVV.

The CDR3 spells CSVDSAGAWGETQYF. CDR3 DNA sequence: TGCAGCGTTGACTCAGCGGGGGCCTGGGGAGAGACCCAGTACTTC. The rearrangement uses TRBV29-1 and TRBJ2-5; TRBD2 aligns across 8 bases. Germline V gene data show CDR1 as SQVTM and CDR2 as ANQGSEA. J gave up 4 bases and V 3 bases, and 10 bases lay outside the gene matches. The CDR3 is 15 amino acids.

This chain joins TRBV9 and TRBJ2-3, with D hard to call. Looked up from germline, CDR1 is SGDLS and CDR2 is YYNGEE. The CDR3 is 17 amino acids. Trimming pared 2 bases from V and 7 bases from J, leaving 23 bases between. The CDR3 spells CASSVPPGITIPNTQYF. CDR3 bases: TGTGCCAGCAGCGTCCCTCCTGGAATTACCATTCCTAATACGCAGTATTTT.

The CDR3 reads CASSLDHVIPQPQHF. In nucleotides, the CDR3 is TGTGCCAGCAGCTTAGATCACGTCATACCGCAGCCCCAGCATTTT. The chain combines TRBV7-2 with TRBJ1-5; D gene uncertain. V was pared by 1 base and J by 7 bases, with 14 bases between. The germline V gene encodes CDR1 SGHTA and CDR2 FQGNSA. The CDR3 is 15 residues long.

The chain employs TRBV5-1 and TRBJ1-4, with a possible D match to TRBD1 (6 bases). The CDR3 consists of 15 residues. Trimming removed 4 bases at V and 7 bases at J, with 17 bases between. Germline V lookup: CDR1 SGHRS, CDR2 YFSETQ. The CDR3 DNA follows: TGCGCCAGCAGCGTACAGGGTCCCCGGGGTGAAAAACTGTTTTTT. Its translation is CASSVQGPRGEKLFF.

V usage is TRBV7-2 and J usage is TRBJ2-7; D remains unclear. Germline-derived CDR1 and CDR2 are SGHTA and FQGNSA. V gave up 5 bases and J gave up 5 bases, with 10 bases separating them. The CDR3 is 12 residues long. The DNA of the CDR3 is TGTGCCAGCAGCCAATTCCGGGACGAGCAGTACTTC. This translates into CASSQFRDEQYF. The variable domain in full, completed from reference TRBV7-2 and TRBJ2-7, reads GAGVSQSPSNKVTEKGKDVELRCDPISGHTALYWYRQSLGQGLEFLIYFQGNSAPDKSGLPSDRFSAERTGGSVSTLTIQRTQQEDSAVYLCASSQFRDEQYFGPGTRLTVT.

The V gene is TRBV10-3, the J gene TRBJ2-2; TRBD2 aligns across 12 bases. V trimming: 3 bases; J trimming: 6 bases; junction bases outside the gene matches: 2. The CDR3 runs 15 residues. In germline, CDR1 is ENHRY, CDR2 SYGVKD. The CDR3 reads CAISELAGGAGELFF. CDR3 DNA: TGTGCCATCAGTGAACTAGCGGGAGGTGCCGGGGAGCTGTTTTTT.

With respect to this clone: Other nucleotide sequences in the sample specify the same CDR3. J is TRBJ2-1 and V is TRBV27; 15 bases map to TRBD2. The junction had 5 bases not matched to a gene; V was cut back by 6 bases and J by 2 bases. This CDR3 region has 17 residues. Germline-derived CDR1 and CDR2 are MNHEY and SMNVEV (reference sequence). The CDR3 DNA is TGTGCCAGCAGCCCCAGGACTAGCGGGGGGGCCTACAATGAGCAGTTCTTC. Translation: CASSPRTSGGAYNEQFF.

There are a few counts of this clone. The gene calls are TRBV19 and TRBJ2-3, with 7 bases identical to TRBD1. In germline, CDR1 is LNHDA, CDR2 SQIVND (reference sequence). CDR3 length: 16 residues. Trimming took 4 bases from V and 2 from J; bases not matched to a gene: 9. CDR3 coding DNA: TGTGCCAGTAGTACGCCAAAGCAGGGGGACACAGATACGCAGTATTTT. Residues: CASSTPKQGDTDTQYF.

The chain has TRBV30 and TRBJ1-1; no clear D gene. This CDR3 has 12 residues. V was pared by 4 bases and J by 0 bases, with 6 bases between. Germline V gene data show CDR1 as GTSNPN and CDR2 as SVGIG (reference sequence). In nucleotides, the CDR3 is TGTGCCTGGAAGCTTATGAACACTGAAGCTTTCTTT. Its translation is CAWKLMNTEAFF.

Only a few counts were recorded for this clone. The chain couples TRBV19 to TRBJ2-6; TRBD2 is a possible D gene (6 bases). Germline V gene sequence: CDR1 LNHDA, CDR2 SQIVND (reference sequence). This CDR3 has 16 amino acids. Between the trimmed V and J ends, which lost 6 bases and 2 bases, there was a span of 14 bases. The CDR3 here is CASSPRRGAGANVLTF. CDR3 bases: TGTGCCAGTAGCCCCCGGCGGGGTGCTGGGGCCAACGTCCTGACTTTC.

This clone appeared once. The chain uses TRBV27 and TRBJ2-2; 8 nucleotides match TRBD2. The CDR3 totals 15 residues. In germline, CDR1 is MNHEY, CDR2 SMNVEV (reference sequence). V shed 2 bases, J shed 6 bases, and the junction held 5 bases outside the gene matches. The CDR3 region has the DNA TGTGCCAGCAGTTTAGCTAGCGGGTCGCCCGGGGAGCTGTTTTTT. Protein product: CASSLASGSPGELFF.

V gene TRBV9 combines with J gene TRBJ2-5; D unresolved. From germline, CDR1 is SGDLS and CDR2 YYNGEE. This CDR3 spans 16 amino acids. The V end lost 1 base, the J end lost 12 bases, and 25 bases lay between the germline ends. The CDR3 nucleotides are TGTGCCAGCAGCGTAACCTACGCTTGGGCCCTCAAATGTAAGTACTTC. Its protein product is CASSVTYAWALKCKYF.

The chain uses TRBV7-2 and TRBJ2-3; D possibly corresponds to TRBD2 (6 bases). The CDR3 is made up of 14 amino acids. Germline V gives CDR1 SGHTA, CDR2 FQGNSA. V dropped 0 bases and J dropped 5 bases, with 9 bases sitting between them. CDR3 sequence: CASSLAAGVDTQYF. In nucleotides, the CDR3 is TGTGCCAGCAGCTTAGCAGCGGGTGTAGATACGCAGTATTTT.